The clone carrying this T cell receptor (beta chain) was counted a few times. Its antigen is still unknown. Per germline, CDR1 WNHNN and CDR2 SYGVQD (reference sequence). V was pared by 5 bases and J by 5 bases, with 16 bases between. The CDR3 consists of 14 residues. These data belong to a study of graft-versus-host responses after intestinal transplantation. Study-wide findings and caveats: Among circulating GvH clones, peak levels were associated with early post-transplant declines in HvG clones. GvH clones turned up in recipient marrow; some had shown up first in ileum or blood.

Repertoires were generated with immunoSEQ multiplex PCR, while TCRdb's copy carries only in-frame clones and drops some. The table includes fewer than 95,000 clones, roughly 92% detected once. The sequence derives from a human donor who was the organ donor for an intestinal transplant. This chain links TRBV10-1 with TRBJ2-7; TRBD1 might be the D (6 bases). The material sequenced was unstimulated CD8+ T cells sorted from spleen or lymph node cells, taken before transplant. This CDR3 reads CASSKRRGEDEQYF. DNA for the CDR3: TGCGCCAGCAGTAAGCGCAGGGGTGAGGACGAGCAGTACTTC.